These T cell receptor beta chains were read from a single sample in a study of cytomegalovirus exposure and HLA in healthy donors. Clones were read by immunoSEQ multiplex PCR, and TCRdb kept only the in-frame ones, dropping some. The sample lists more than 40,000 clones; approximately 47% were seen once. The source material was PBMCs. The receptor source for this set is a man aged 55 to 70 in good health and CMV-seronegative. The CDR3 runs from the conserved cysteine through the conserved F or W. The D gene is left open where the match is weak. Clone size is shown for a subset of rows, as once, few, many or a class of expanded clone.

abundance	v_gene	j_gene	d_gene	len	CDR3aa	CDR3nt
NA	TRBV28	TRBJ2-5	NA	15	CASSPLLSLQETQYF	TGTGCCAGCAGCCCCCTTCTTAGCCTCCAAGAGACCCAGTACTTC
NA	TRBV30	TRBJ1-2	TRBD1	14	CARTETGYNYGYTF	TGTGCCAGGACAGAGACAGGGTACAACTATGGCTACACCTTC
many	TRBV28	TRBJ1-2	TRBD1	16	CASSILWDRENHGYTF	TGTGCCAGCAGTATTCTGTGGGACAGGGAAAACCATGGCTACACCTTC
few	TRBV11-2	TRBJ2-1	NA	14	CASSSLMTPREQFF	TGTGCCAGCAGCTCACTCATGACCCCCAGGGAGCAGTTCTTC
NA	TRBV7-9	TRBJ1-2	NA	12	CASSLPGIGYTF	TGTGCCAGCAGCCTTCCGGGGATCGGCTACACCTTC
few	TRBV4-1	TRBJ2-7	NA	14	CASSLRQAEDEQYF	TGCGCCAGCAGCCTCAGGCAGGCGGAGGACGAGCAGTACTTC
NA	TRBV5-8	TRBJ2-3	NA	15	CASSLRGETTDTQYF	TGTGCCAGCAGCTTGCGTGGGGAGACCACAGATACGCAGTATTTT
few	TRBV28	TRBJ1-5	TRBD1	15	CASSLGTGSSQPQHF	TGTGCCAGCAGTTTGGGGACAGGGTCATCTCAGCCCCAGCATTTT
few	TRBV6-1	TRBJ1-4	TRBD1	15	CASTLTGAPNEKLFF	TGTGCCAGCACCCTCACAGGGGCACCTAATGAAAAACTGTTTTTT
NA	TRBV4-3	TRBJ2-2	TRBD1	16	CASSLGQGAVSGELFF	TGCGCCAGCAGTCTCGGACAGGGGGCGGTCTCCGGGGAGCTGTTTTTT
NA	TRBV30	TRBJ2-7	NA	11	CAWSQIYEQYF	TGTGCCTGGTCGCAGATCTACGAGCAGTACTTC
few	TRBV7-2	TRBJ1-1	TRBD1	14	CASSLRGRRTEAFF	TGTGCCAGCAGCTTAAGGGGGCGCCGGACTGAAGCTTTCTTT
NA	TRBV6-1	TRBJ2-7	NA	14	CASGEVSSSYEQYF	TGTGCCAGCGGAGAGGTTAGTAGCTCCTACGAGCAGTACTTC
NA	TRBV27	TRBJ1-1	TRBD1	14	CASTQQGMNTEAFF	TGTGCCAGCACCCAACAGGGGATGAACACTGAAGCTTTCTTT
NA	TRBV7-8	TRBJ2-1	NA	14	CASSLESRNNEQFF	TGTGCCAGCAGCTTAGAGTCTAGAAACAATGAGCAGTTCTTC
NA	TRBV27	TRBJ2-4	NA	13	CASSSRSLNIQYF	TGTGCCAGCAGTTCCCGGTCTTTAAACATTCAGTACTTC
NA	TRBV6-1	TRBJ1-2	NA	12	CASRAGTYGYTF	TGTGCCAGCAGGGCAGGAACCTATGGCTACACCTTC
few	TRBV6-5	TRBJ2-5	TRBD1	15	CASSSTQGARETQYF	TGTGCCAGCAGTTCCACCCAGGGGGCACGAGAGACCCAGTACTTC
NA	TRBV29-1	TRBJ1-3	NA	12	CSVVSSGNTIYF	TGCAGCGTTGTCTCCTCTGGAAACACCATATATTTT
once	TRBV4-3	TRBJ2-1	TRBD2	19	CASSQDLNFGLAYPNEQFF	TGCGCCAGCAGCCAAGATCTAAATTTCGGACTAGCCTATCCCAATGAGCAGTTCTTC
NA	TRBV4-1	TRBJ1-3	TRBD1	15	CASSQTDRGWNTIYF	TGCGCCAGCAGCCAAACGGACAGGGGTTGGAACACCATATATTTT
few	TRBV5-1	TRBJ2-3	NA	14	CATSQVASGDTQYF	TGCGCCACCTCCCAAGTTGCCTCAGGGGATACGCAGTATTTT
few	TRBV5-1	TRBJ1-2	NA	14	CASSLALPLYGYTF	TGCGCCAGCAGCTTGGCACTACCTCTCTATGGCTACACCTTC
few	TRBV19	TRBJ1-3	TRBD1	13	CASEDRAGNTIYF	TGTGCCAGTGAAGACAGGGCTGGAAACACCATATATTTT
few	TRBV18	TRBJ1-1	TRBD1	13	CASSLKQGNEAFF	TGTGCCAGCTCACTTAAACAGGGGAATGAAGCTTTCTTT
few	TRBV13	TRBJ2-7	NA	15	CASSSRALLAYEQYF	TGTGCCAGCAGCTCCAGGGCCCTGCTTGCCTACGAGCAGTACTTC
NA	TRBV10-1	TRBJ1-1	NA	13	CASSQGLGTEAFF	TGCGCCAGCAGTCAGGGGCTGGGCACTGAAGCTTTCTTT
NA	TRBV2	TRBJ2-2	TRBD2	15	CASSAGTSGFGELFF	TGTGCCAGCAGCGCCGGGACTAGCGGGTTCGGGGAGCTGTTTTTT
NA	TRBV5-1	TRBJ1-2	NA	15	CASSLDPDSGKTPTF	TGCGCCAGCAGCTTGGACCCAGACTCTGGAAAAACTCCGACCTTC
few	TRBV10-3	TRBJ1-3	NA	12	CAISPLVGGRYF	TGTGCCATCAGCCCTCTTGTAGGAGGGCGCTATTTT
NA	TRBV7-9	TRBJ1-2	TRBD1	15	CASSLAGTGYDGYTF	TGTGCCAGCAGCCTCGCCGGGACAGGGTATGACGGCTACACCTTC
few	TRBV5-6	TRBJ1-1	NA	14	CASSGETGNTEAFF	TGTGCCAGCAGCGGAGAGACAGGGAACACTGAAGCTTTCTTT
NA	TRBV7-2	TRBJ2-2	NA	15	CASSLARADTGELFF	TGTGCCAGCAGCTTAGCCAGGGCGGACACCGGGGAGCTGTTTTTT
NA	TRBV6-4	TRBJ2-1	NA	14	CASSQGTGYNEQFF	TGTGCCAGCAGTCAGGGTACCGGTTACAATGAGCAGTTCTTC
once	TRBV7-2	TRBJ2-1	TRBD2	15	CASSPIFGRVHEQFF	TGTGCCAGCAGCCCCATTTTCGGGAGGGTACATGAGCAGTTCTTC
NA	TRBV4-1	TRBJ2-7	TRBD2	15	CASSQVVLAVYEQYF	TGCGCCAGCAGCCAGGTTGTACTAGCGGTCTACGAGCAGTACTTC
NA	TRBV7-9	TRBJ1-5	TRBD1	16	CASSLGSGTGDQPQHF	TGTGCCAGCAGCCTTGGGTCAGGGACAGGGGACCAGCCCCAGCATTTT
once	TRBV30	TRBJ2-4	NA	14	CALEADGAKNIQYF	TGTGCCCTGGAGGCCGACGGAGCCAAAAACATTCAGTACTTC
few	TRBV29-1	TRBJ2-7	NA	11	CSVRGTNEQYF	TGCAGCGTCCGGGGGACGAACGAGCAGTACTTC
NA	TRBV27	TRBJ2-7	NA	12	CASIGGDYEQYF	TGTGCCAGCATAGGCGGGGACTACGAGCAGTACTTC
NA	TRBV6-4	TRBJ2-1	TRBD2	15	CASSASGGAGFDQFF	TGTGCCAGCAGTGCCTCGGGGGGGGCCGGTTTTGATCAGTTCTTC
NA	TRBV5-4	TRBJ2-5	NA	13	CASSLRGGETQYF	TGTGCCAGCAGCCTGAGGGGGGGAGAGACCCAGTACTTC
NA	TRBV20-1	TRBJ2-4	NA	11	CSAFRSDIQYF	TGCAGTGCCTTCCGGAGTGACATTCAGTACTTC
NA	TRBV28	TRBJ1-1	TRBD1	16	CASSSIPGQGHPEAFF	TGTGCCAGCAGTTCAATACCGGGACAGGGCCACCCTGAAGCTTTCTTT
NA	TRBV6-4	TRBJ2-2	NA	13	CASSERESGELFF	TGTGCCAGCAGTGAACGAGAGTCCGGGGAGCTGTTTTTT
NA	TRBV28	TRBJ2-7	TRBD1	15	CASSKTGTGVYEQYF	TGTGCCAGCAGTAAAACCGGGACAGGAGTCTACGAGCAGTACTTC
NA	TRBV7-8	TRBJ2-1	NA	14	CASSKRQAANEQFF	TGTGCCAGCAGCAAACGACAGGCCGCCAATGAGCAGTTCTTC
NA	TRBV18	TRBJ1-1	NA	14	CASSPLSRGPEAFF	TGTGCCAGCTCACCACTTTCCAGGGGCCCTGAAGCTTTCTTT
NA	TRBV30	TRBJ1-2	NA	15	CAWINRKAAGNGYTF	TGTGCCTGGATTAACAGGAAGGCGGCAGGGAATGGCTACACCTTC
NA	TRBV5-1	TRBJ2-7	NA	14	CASSSAGVSYEQYF	TGCGCCAGCAGCTCGGCAGGGGTCTCCTACGAGCAGTACTTC
NA	TRBV6-6	TRBJ1-2	NA	12	CASSSIARGYTF	TGTGCCAGCAGTTCGATCGCACGGGGCTACACCTTC
NA	TRBV6-1	TRBJ1-2	TRBD1	16	CASSEFRTGLDYGYTF	TGTGCCAGCAGTGAATTCCGGACAGGGCTTGACTATGGCTACACCTTC
NA	TRBV2	TRBJ1-5	TRBD1	12	CASNQGDQPQHF	TGTGCCAGCAACCAGGGGGATCAGCCCCAGCATTTT
NA	TRBV7-9	TRBJ2-1	TRBD2	13	CASSFLAGGEQFF	TGTGCCAGCAGCTTCCTAGCGGGAGGTGAGCAGTTCTTC
NA	TRBV30	TRBJ2-2	TRBD1	13	CAWNRGATGELFF	TGTGCCTGGAACAGGGGAGCCACCGGGGAGCTGTTTTTT
few	TRBV6-5	TRBJ1-5	NA	13	CASSPGGNQPQHF	TGTGCCAGCAGTCCAGGGGGCAATCAGCCCCAGCATTTT
NA	TRBV29-1	TRBJ1-4	TRBD1	13	CSVLGTGHEKLFF	TGCAGCGTGCTCGGGACAGGTCACGAAAAACTGTTTTTT